This T cell receptor (beta chain) was recorded in a study of Ad26.COV2.S vaccination and SARS-CoV-2 variants. TCRdb's table, derived via immunoSEQ multiplex PCR, lists solely in-frame clones and lacks some. The data hold fewer than 800,000 clones, with 80% to 90% observed a single time. CDR3 length: 15 amino acids. Trimming took off 4 bases at V and 5 bases at J, with 15 bases between the two ends. Germline values: CDR1 KGHSH, CDR2 LQKENI. As for treatment: over 15 received Ad26.COV2.S at low or high dose, single or two shots; about five received placebo; per-sample allocation not given. On day 63 after the first injection, vaccine and placebo recipients gave samples.

The input for sequencing was peripheral blood, taken in a trial of Ad26.COV2.S vaccine versus placebo. The chain couples TRBV18 to TRBJ2-1, with D possibly matching TRBD1 (5 bases). This sequence originates from a person between 18 and 65 years old who received the Ad26.COV2.S COVID-19 vaccine or a placebo. The CDR3: CASSLLQGSDNEQFF. CDR3 bases: TGTGCCAGCTCACTATTGCAGGGATCCGACAATGAGCAGTTCTTC.